This paragraph reports one T cell receptor (beta chain). Its specificity is not known. TCRdb used MiXCR to reprocess the 5' RACE reads, holding one entry per CDR3 protein. The sample has some 210,000 distinct CDR3 sequences, roughly 15% seen once. The CDR3 loop spans 13 amino acids. Germline CDR1 and CDR2: SGHTA and FQGNSA. V lost 1 base to trimming and J lost 7 bases, with 11 bases between them. The data were obtained in a study of identical twins. Regarding the study as a whole: Analyses of zero insertions could be partly confounded by invariant MAIT and iNKT cells.

The sample also formed part of further work on T cells expressing NK-cell markers. That report adds: Within the sequenced cohort of eight donors, seven exhibited HCMV seropositivity and one was seronegative. Restriction of sorting to alpha-beta TCR T cells was accomplished in several experiments using an anti-gamma-delta TCR antibody. These clonotypes additionally ranked first within the CD3+CD56-NKG2C+ fraction of a few donors.

Material for sequencing was CD8+ T cells sorted from blood. The J gene is TRBJ2-7, the V gene TRBV7-2, with unresolved D. This TCR came from a woman aged 18-29 years in good health. CDR3 nucleotide sequence: TGTGCCAGCAGCTTAGGGGCAGCAAGAGAGCAGTACTTC. Its protein is CASSLGAAREQYF. Variable domain in full (rest from reference TRBV7-2 and TRBJ2-7): GAGVSQSPSNKVTEKGKDVELRCDPISGHTALYWYRQSLGQGLEFLIYFQGNSAPDKSGLPSDRFSAERTGGSVSTLTIQRTQQEDSAVYLCASSLGAAREQYFGPGTRLTVT.